Listed below are T cell receptor beta chains from one sample, sequenced in a study of T cells in localized non-small cell lung cancer. TCRdb's copy holds only in-frame clones and misses some; the assay was immunoSEQ multiplex PCR. The table records about 2,900 clones, roughly 27% of them present only once. The specimen comprised lung tumor tissue, sampled before any cancer treatment. These receptor sequences come from a male donor aged 60 or older with stage III lung adenocarcinoma. CDR3s include the opening cysteine and the closing phenylalanine or tryptophan. A D gene is named only where the DNA matches it firmly. Clone size appears in some rows only: once, few, many, or a class for an expanded clone.

size: few; D: TRBD2; J: TRBJ2-7; V: TRBV11-3; DNA: TGTGCCAGCAGCTTTGGCGGGGGCTCCTACGAGCAGTACTTC; CDR3: CASSFGGGSYEQYF
size: .; D: TRBD1; J: TRBJ1-1; V: TRBV5-1; DNA: TGCGCCAGCAGCACCGGACAGGGGGGAACTGAAGCTTTCTTT; CDR3: CASSTGQGGTEAFF
size: .; D: .; J: TRBJ2-1; V: TRBV19; DNA: TGTGCCAGTAGTACCGTAATTGCCGGGACTTCGGGGCATGAGCAGTTCTTC; CDR3: CASSTVIAGTSGHEQFF
size: few; D: .; J: TRBJ2-5; V: TRBV11-3; DNA: TGTGCCAGCAGCTTAGGAGGGAGCGGGCCTCAAGAGACCCAGTACTTC; CDR3: CASSLGGSGPQETQYF
size: medium-sized; D: TRBD1; J: TRBJ1-1; V: TRBV7-1; DNA: TGTGCCAGCAGCTTAGGGACAGAAATAAAGAACACTGAAGCTTTCTTT; CDR3: CASSLGTEIKNTEAFF
size: few; D: TRBD1; J: TRBJ2-7; V: TRBV9; DNA: TGTGCCAGCAGCGAGGGACAGGGACGGTTGCGTGAGCAGTACTTC; CDR3: CASSEGQGRLREQYF
size: .; D: .; J: TRBJ2-4; V: TRBV12-5; DNA: TGTGCTAGTGGGTTGGGACCTACGCTAGCCAAAAACATTCAGTACTTC; CDR3: CASGLGPTLAKNIQYF
size: few; D: TRBD1; J: TRBJ2-1; V: TRBV28; DNA: TGTGCCAGCAGTGGGACAGCCTACAATGAGCAGTTCTTC; CDR3: CASSGTAYNEQFF
size: .; D: TRBD1; J: TRBJ2-6; V: TRBV18; DNA: TGTGCCAGCTACGGACAGGGGGCAAGTGGGGCCAACGTCCTGACTTTC; CDR3: CASYGQGASGANVLTF
size: .; D: .; J: TRBJ2-1; V: TRBV19; DNA: TGTGCCAGTAGTATAGTTAGCAATGAGCAGTTCTTC; CDR3: CASSIVSNEQFF
size: .; D: .; J: TRBJ1-5; V: TRBV28; DNA: TGTGCCAGCAGCGTGGGGACTAGAGACAATCAGCCCCAGCATTTT; CDR3: CASSVGTRDNQPQHF
size: few; D: .; J: TRBJ1-2; V: TRBV6-1; DNA: TGTGCCAGCAGTGAAGCGGTAGGGGCAGTTGGCTACACCTTC; CDR3: CASSEAVGAVGYTF
size: .; D: .; J: TRBJ2-6; V: TRBV11-3; DNA: TGTGCCAGCAGCTTAGTTGGGCAGATTTCCGCTGGGGCCAACGTCCTGACTTTC; CDR3: CASSLVGQISAGANVLTF
size: .; D: TRBD1; J: TRBJ2-1; V: TRBV28; DNA: TGTGCCAGCAGTTTACAACAGGGGTGGTTAGATGAGCAGTTCTTC; CDR3: CASSLQQGWLDEQFF
size: .; D: .; J: TRBJ2-1; V: TRBV11-3; DNA: TGTGCCAGCAGCACGGACCCACCACGGACCAATGAGCAGTTCTTC; CDR3: CASSTDPPRTNEQFF
size: few; D: .; J: TRBJ2-3; V: TRBV1; DNA: TGCGCCAGCAGCCCCGCGGACATAGCAGATACGCAGTATTTT; CDR3: CASSPADIADTQYF
size: few; D: .; J: TRBJ1-2; V: TRBV11-3; DNA: TGTGCCAGCAGGGAACAGGGTAGAGGATATGGCTACACCTTC; CDR3: CASREQGRGYGYTF
size: .; D: .; J: TRBJ2-5; V: TRBV9; DNA: TGTGCCAGCAGCGTTGGCCTTGGGGGGCTGGAGACCCAGTACTTC; CDR3: CASSVGLGGLETQYF
size: .; D: .; J: TRBJ2-7; V: TRBV18; DNA: TGTGCCAGCTCACCACCAGCCAGTCATCCGTTCGAGCAGTACTTC; CDR3: CASSPPASHPFEQYF
size: medium-sized; D: TRBD1; J: TRBJ1-5; V: TRBV11-3; DNA: TGTGCCAGCAGCTCGGGACAGTTATATCAGCCCCAGCATTTT; CDR3: CASSSGQLYQPQHF
size: .; D: .; J: TRBJ2-1; V: TRBV11-3; DNA: TGTGCCAGCAGCCTATCAGGGCTAAGGGTGGATGAGCAGTTCTTC; CDR3: CASSLSGLRVDEQFF
size: .; D: TRBD1; J: TRBJ2-1; V: TRBV6-9; DNA: TGTGCCAGCAGTTATACGCCGGGACAGGGTCAAAATGAGCAGTTCTTC; CDR3: CASSYTPGQGQNEQFF
size: .; D: TRBD2; J: TRBJ2-7; V: TRBV28; DNA: TGTGCCAGCAGGTATACAGGGACTAGCGTAAGCTACGAGCAGTACTTC; CDR3: CASRYTGTSVSYEQYF
size: .; D: .; J: TRBJ1-2; V: TRBV11-3; DNA: TGTGCCAGCAGCAGGGTATCCGGGGCCCAGGGTTTCAGTCATTATGGCTACACCTTC; CDR3: CASSRVSGAQGFSHYGYTF
size: few; D: .; J: TRBJ1-2; V: TRBV6-8; DNA: TGTGCCATCACAGCGAGGCAATCCCGGTCGGTGGATTGCTACACCTTC; CDR3: CAITARQSRSVDCYTF
size: few; D: TRBD1; J: TRBJ2-1; V: TRBV9; DNA: TGTGCCAGCAGCTCCTCATCGGGACAGGGTTACAATGAGCAGTTCTTC; CDR3: CASSSSSGQGYNEQFF
size: .; D: .; J: TRBJ1-5; V: TRBV18; DNA: TGTGCCAGCTCACCCTCCCCGGGGCCCAATCAGCCCCAGCATTTT; CDR3: CASSPSPGPNQPQHF
size: .; D: TRBD1; J: TRBJ1-6; V: TRBV19; DNA: TGTGCCAGTAGTATAGTAGGGACAGGGGGCGCGCCACCCCTCCACTTT; CDR3: CASSIVGTGGAPPLHF
size: medium-sized; D: .; J: TRBJ2-6; V: TRBV6-8; DNA: TGTGCCAGTCTTGGGGGCTCTGGGGCCAACGTCCTGACTTTC; CDR3: CASLGGSGANVLTF
size: .; D: TRBD1; J: TRBJ2-1; V: TRBV11-3; DNA: TGTGCCAGCAGCTTGTCTCGGGGACAGGGGGCAAATGAGCAGTTCTTC; CDR3: CASSLSRGQGANEQFF
size: few; D: TRBD1; J: TRBJ1-1; V: TRBV19; DNA: TGTGCCAGTAGTATTTTTCAGGGGGTAGGGACTGAAGCTTTCTTT; CDR3: CASSIFQGVGTEAFF
size: .; D: .; J: TRBJ2-7; V: TRBV19; DNA: TGTGCCAGTAGTATAGAAAGCTCCTACGAGCAGTACTTC; CDR3: CASSIESSYEQYF
size: once; D: .; J: TRBJ2-3; V: TRBV19; DNA: TGTGCCAGTAGGGCCCCGACGGTACCCCAGGTGGGAGCGGGCTCGAGGGATACGCAGTATTTT; CDR3: CASRAPTVPQVGAGSRDTQYF
size: .; D: .; J: TRBJ2-6; V: TRBV19; DNA: TGTGCCACCAGAACGGGAGCTGGGGCCAACGTCCTGACTTTC; CDR3: CATRTGAGANVLTF
size: .; D: .; J: TRBJ1-3; V: TRBV11-3; DNA: TGTGCCAGCAGCTCCCTACAGGGAAGATTTGGAAACACCATATATTTT; CDR3: CASSSLQGRFGNTIYF
size: few; D: .; J: TRBJ2-1; V: TRBV23-1; DNA: TGCGCCAGCAGCTCTGCTGGGGGCAATGAGCAGTTCTTC; CDR3: CASSSAGGNEQFF
size: few; D: .; J: TRBJ1-2; V: TRBV11-3; DNA: TGTGCCAGCAGCTTAGATCCCAAAGTTACGGATGGCTACACCTTC; CDR3: CASSLDPKVTDGYTF
size: few; D: .; J: TRBJ1-1; V: TRBV12-5; DNA: TGTGCCGTTTCCCTGCTCATGAACACTGAAGCTTTCTTT; CDR3: CAVSLLMNTEAFF
size: few; D: .; J: TRBJ1-4; V: TRBV9; DNA: TGTGCCAGCAGCGTAGGAGGGGCAAATGAAAAACTGTTTTTT; CDR3: CASSVGGANEKLFF
size: .; D: .; J: TRBJ1-4; V: TRBV30; DNA: TGTGCCTGGACCAACACCCAAAAACTGTTTTTT; CDR3: CAWTNTQKLFF
size: .; D: TRBD2; J: TRBJ2-7; V: TRBV6-8; DNA: TGTGCCAGCAGTTACTCGACTAGCGGGAGCTACGAGCAGTACTTC; CDR3: CASSYSTSGSYEQYF
size: medium-sized; D: .; J: TRBJ2-1; V: TRBV11-3; DNA: TGTGCCAGCAGCTTGGCCGTTGGGGGGAATGAGCAGTTCTTC; CDR3: CASSLAVGGNEQFF
size: medium-sized; D: TRBD1; J: TRBJ2-5; V: TRBV11-3; DNA: TGTGCCAGCAGTGCCAATGACAGGGGCGGGACCCAGTACTTC; CDR3: CASSANDRGGTQYF
size: few; D: .; J: TRBJ1-1; V: TRBV9; DNA: TGTGCCAGCAGTGCCCCGGGGCTCATTAAGAACACTGAAGCTTTCTTT; CDR3: CASSAPGLIKNTEAFF
size: few; D: .; J: TRBJ2-2; V: TRBV9; DNA: TGTGCCAGCAGTGACGTCGGGAGTAGGGAGCTGTTTTTT; CDR3: CASSDVGSRELFF
size: .; D: .; J: TRBJ2-7; V: TRBV14; DNA: TGTGCCAGCAGCCACGGTTGGGGCCCTGACTACGAGCAGTACTTC; CDR3: CASSHGWGPDYEQYF
size: .; D: TRBD1; J: TRBJ2-3; V: TRBV19; DNA: TGTGCCAGCACACCCACGGGACAGCCCACAGATACGCAGTATTTT; CDR3: CASTPTGQPTDTQYF
size: few; D: .; J: TRBJ1-1; V: TRBV5-1; DNA: TGCGCCAGCAGCTTGGGACTGGGGGTCACTGAAGCTTTCTTT; CDR3: CASSLGLGVTEAFF
size: few; D: TRBD2; J: TRBJ2-1; V: TRBV6-8; DNA: TGTGCCAGCAGTTACGGTCTAGCGGGAGGGCGAAATGAGCAGTTCTTC; CDR3: CASSYGLAGGRNEQFF
size: few; D: .; J: TRBJ2-6; V: TRBV1; DNA: TGCGCCAGCAGCCCCCCCCAGGGATTTAACTCTGGGGCCAACGTCCTGACTTTC; CDR3: CASSPPQGFNSGANVLTF
size: .; D: .; J: TRBJ1-2; V: TRBV5-1; DNA: TGCGCCAGCAGCTTGTTCAATATTAACTATGGCTACACCTTC; CDR3: CASSLFNINYGYTF
size: .; D: .; J: TRBJ2-5; V: TRBV6-8; DNA: TGTGCCATCAGTGGGGGGGGCCGTGAGACCCAGTACTTC; CDR3: CAISGGGRETQYF
size: .; D: .; J: TRBJ2-7; V: TRBV9; DNA: TGTGCCAGCAGTGTCGACCACTACGAGCAGTACTTC; CDR3: CASSVDHYEQYF
size: .; D: .; J: TRBJ2-5; V: TRBV30; DNA: TGTGCCTGGAAGTTACTCCAAGAGACCCAGTACTTC; CDR3: CAWKLLQETQYF
size: few; D: .; J: TRBJ1-1; V: TRBV6-8; DNA: TGTGCCAGCAGTGAGGACTTATACACTGAAGCTTTCTTT; CDR3: CASSEDLYTEAFF
size: .; D: TRBD1; J: TRBJ2-7; V: TRBV6-7; DNA: TGTGCCAGCGGTGGGGGACAGGGGGCAGACGAGCAGTACTTC; CDR3: CASGGGQGADEQYF
size: .; D: .; J: TRBJ2-3; V: TRBV28; DNA: TGTGCCAGCAGTTTATCCCTGCTCCAGGAGAACACAGATACGCAGTATTTT; CDR3: CASSLSLLQENTDTQYF
size: few; D: .; J: TRBJ2-3; V: TRBV22-1; DNA: TGTGCCACCTCCCGGGACTCTTCCTGGGGCACAGATACGCAGTATTTT; CDR3: CATSRDSSWGTDTQYF
size: once; D: .; J: TRBJ1-1; V: TRBV30; DNA: TGTGCCTGGAGTGTTCAGACGGACACTGAAGCTTTCTTT; CDR3: CAWSVQTDTEAFF
size: .; D: .; J: TRBJ1-2; V: TRBV30; DNA: TGTGCCTGGAGTCATCCCGTCTATGGCTACACCTTC; CDR3: CAWSHPVYGYTF